This T cell receptor (beta chain) was found in a study of blood T cell repertoires in COVID-19. Study-level background: Donors in the United States, Italy and Spain gave samples during acute or convalescent COVID-19. In each case, the material was cDNA or gDNA derived from T cells, B-cell-depleted T cells, or PBMCs.

Across 20 to 25 US areas, participants ranged in age from 18 to 89 years. The study counted Cohort 3 donors as recovered given two negative PCRs, clearance, or symptom resolution. This CDR3 is 16 amino acids long. V gave up 0 bases and J gave up 2 bases; unmatched junction bases: 5. The germline V gene has CDR1 MNHEY and CDR2 SVGAGI. Data came from immunoSEQ multiplex PCR; TCRdb stores just in-frame clones and leaves some out. Among 330,000 or so clones, roughly 87% were seen once, and the ten largest hold under 3%. The clonotype originates from a woman in her twenties or thirties who had recovered from COVID-19. The V and J genes are TRBV6-5 and TRBJ2-3; 7 nucleotides agree with TRBD2. Sequences were obtained from PBMCs or T cells enriched from blood (not recorded which). The CDR3 nucleotides are TGTGCCAGCAGTTACTCGCTCGCGGGAGCCACAGATACGCAGTATTTT. Translated, it gives CASSYSLAGATDTQYF.